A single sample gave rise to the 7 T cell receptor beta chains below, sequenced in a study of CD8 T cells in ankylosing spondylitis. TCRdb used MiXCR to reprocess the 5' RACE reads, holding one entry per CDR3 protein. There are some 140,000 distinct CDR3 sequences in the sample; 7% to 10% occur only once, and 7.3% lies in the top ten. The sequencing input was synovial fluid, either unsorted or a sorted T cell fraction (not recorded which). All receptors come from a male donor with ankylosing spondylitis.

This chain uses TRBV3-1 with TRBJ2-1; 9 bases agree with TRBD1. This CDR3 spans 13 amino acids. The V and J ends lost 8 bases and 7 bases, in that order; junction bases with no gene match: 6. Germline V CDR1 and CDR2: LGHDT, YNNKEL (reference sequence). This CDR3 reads CASETGGTNEQFF. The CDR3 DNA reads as TGTGCCAGCGAGACAGGGGGTACAAATGAGCAGTTCTTC.

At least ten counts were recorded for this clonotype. CDR3 nucleotides: TGTGCCAGCAGCCAAGGGCAGCGCATGCTGTATTTT. Its translation is CASSQGQRMLYF. The chain carries TRBV3-1 and TRBJ2-3; D ambiguous. CDR3 length: 12 residues. V shed 1 base and J shed 14 bases, with 13 bases lying between them. Looked up from germline, CDR1 is LGHDT and CDR2 is YNNKEL (reference sequence).

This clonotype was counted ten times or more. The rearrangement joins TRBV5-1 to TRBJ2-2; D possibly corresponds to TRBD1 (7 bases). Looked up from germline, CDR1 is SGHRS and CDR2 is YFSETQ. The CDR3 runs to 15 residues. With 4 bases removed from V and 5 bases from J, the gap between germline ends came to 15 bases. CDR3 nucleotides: TGCGCCAGCAGCCCCTTGACAGGGAGGACCGGGGAGCTGTTTTTT. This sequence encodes CASSPLTGRTGELFF.

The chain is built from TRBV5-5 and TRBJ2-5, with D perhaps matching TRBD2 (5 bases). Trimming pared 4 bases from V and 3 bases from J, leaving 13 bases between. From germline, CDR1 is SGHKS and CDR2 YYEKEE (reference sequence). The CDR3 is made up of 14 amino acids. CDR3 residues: CASSRRGLEETQYF. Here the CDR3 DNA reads TGTGCCAGCAGCCGTCGGGGTCTGGAAGAGACCCAGTACTTC.

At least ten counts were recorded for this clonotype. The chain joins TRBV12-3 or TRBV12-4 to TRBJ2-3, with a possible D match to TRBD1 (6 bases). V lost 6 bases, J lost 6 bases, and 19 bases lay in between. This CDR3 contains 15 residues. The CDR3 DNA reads TGTGCCAGCAGCTTAAGGGGCGGGCAGGGGGATACGCAGTATTTT. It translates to CASSLRGGQGDTQYF.

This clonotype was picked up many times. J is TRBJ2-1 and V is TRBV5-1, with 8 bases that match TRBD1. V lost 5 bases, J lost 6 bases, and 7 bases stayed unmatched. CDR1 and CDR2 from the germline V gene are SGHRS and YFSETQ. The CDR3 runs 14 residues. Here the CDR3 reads CASSSQGAGNEQFF. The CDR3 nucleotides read TGCGCCAGCAGTTCCCAGGGGGCAGGCAATGAGCAGTTCTTC.

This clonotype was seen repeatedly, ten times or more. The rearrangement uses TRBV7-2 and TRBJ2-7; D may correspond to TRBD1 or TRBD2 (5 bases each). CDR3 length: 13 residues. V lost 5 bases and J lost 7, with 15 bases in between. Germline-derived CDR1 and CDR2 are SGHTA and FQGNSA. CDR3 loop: CASSKVGTGEQYF. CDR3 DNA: TGTGCCAGCAGCAAAGTCGGGACGGGTGAGCAGTACTTC.